This TCR beta chain was identified during a study of T-cell reconstitution after alpha-beta-depleted transplantation in children. Only a few counts were recorded for this clonotype. For TCRbeta, the library was prepared with unique molecular identifiers. TCRdb recomputed calls from the PCR reads with MiXCR, one row per CDR3 protein. The data show 420,000 or so distinct CDR3 sequences, about 11% seen once. Trimming took 8 bases from V and 0 from J, leaving 11 bases between them. Germline-derived CDR1 and CDR2 are MNHEY and SVGEGT. This CDR3 region has 13 residues. The sample here was PBMCs from the stem cell graft donor, taken from the stem cell graft. The sequence was obtained from a human donor who donated a stem cell graft to a child with acute myeloid leukemia. The V gene is TRBV6-2 or TRBV6-3, the J gene TRBJ2-7; possible D gene TRBD1, 5 bases. The CDR3 reads CASETAFSYEQYF. The CDR3, as DNA: TGTGCCAGCGAGACAGCCTTCTCCTACGAGCAGTACTTC.